These 28 T cell receptor beta chains originate from one sample sequenced in a study of beta chain features in type 1 diabetes. Expressed TCRB transcripts were sequenced, since all the RNA that had been isolated was reverse transcribed. Method: immunoSEQ multiplex PCR; TCRdb's copy keeps in-frame clones and lacks some. The data contain tens of thousands of clones, under 75% of them seen just once; the ten biggest clones take up roughly 4.5%. These TCRs are of unknown antigen specificity. Study-level points and caveats: Moderate but significant shortening of TCRB CDR3s was recorded in all four CD4+ subsets from Type 1 diabetes patients.

Source material: Tregs from blood. These receptors originate from a man between 18 and 29 years old with type 1 diabetes.

The chain couples TRBV28 to TRBJ1-5; no clear D gene. Trimming removed 2 bases at V and 5 bases at J, with 4 bases between. There are 12 residues in the CDR3. Germline V gene sequence: CDR1 MDHEN, CDR2 SYDVKM. CDR3 residues: CASSLRYQPQHF. The CDR3 DNA is TGTGCCAGCAGTTTACGGTATCAGCCCCAGCATTTT.

The chain links TRBV7-2 to TRBJ1-1, with D perhaps matching TRBD1 (5 bases). Trimming shortened V by 1 base and J by 1 base, and 7 bases separated the two germline ends. Per germline, CDR1 SGHTA and CDR2 FQGNSA. The length of the CDR3 is 14 residues. The CDR3 here is CASSLVGANTEAFF. Here the CDR3 DNA reads TGTGCCAGCAGCTTAGTTGGGGCGAACACTGAAGCTTTCTTT.

The chain is built from TRBV19 and TRBJ2-5; D gene unclear. The V gene lost 8 bases and the J gene lost 2 bases, with 15 bases spanning the gap. Germline V gives CDR1 LNHDA, CDR2 SQIVND (reference sequence). The CDR3 length is 14 residues. The CDR3 bases are TGTGCCAGTTCCCGTGAGGCGCGTCAAGAGACCCAGTACTTC. Translating gives CASSREARQETQYF. The entire variable domain, with the rest obtained from reference TRBV19 and TRBJ2-5, is as follows: DGGITQSPKYLFRKEGQNVTLSCEQNLNHDAMYWYRQDPGQGLRLIYYSQIVNDFQKGDIAEGYSVSREKKESFPLTVTSAQKNPTAFYLCASSREARQETQYFGPGTRLLVL.

The V call is TRBV27, the J call TRBJ2-6; the D gene is possibly TRBD2 (6 bases). Germline CDR1 and CDR2: MNHEY and SMNVEV (reference sequence). Trimming removed 1 base from V and 2 bases from J, with 12 bases in between. The CDR3 extends over 17 amino acids. The DNA for the CDR3 is TGTGCCAGCAGTTTATATGGGGGAGGAGCTGGGGCCAACGTCCTGACTTTC. Its translation: CASSLYGGGAGANVLTF.

The chain employs TRBV11-2 and TRBJ2-3, with TRBD1 matching 7 bases. Germline assignment: CDR1 SGHAT and CDR2 FQNNGV. The CDR3 has 15 amino acids. Trimming cost V 5 bases and J 2 bases; bases outside gene matches: 7. The CDR3 loop is CASSRTGDDTDTQYF. CDR3 nucleotides: TGTGCCAGCAGCCGGACAGGTGATGACACAGATACGCAGTATTTT.

This clone was picked up a small number of times. The chain combines TRBV5-4 with TRBJ2-5; 9 bases match TRBD2. J lost 2 bases, V lost 4 bases, and 6 bases had no gene match. The CDR3 consists of 15 residues. Germline assignment: CDR1 SGHNT and CDR2 YYREEE (reference sequence). The CDR3 DNA sequence: TGTGCCAGCAGCGACGCTAGCGGGGTGCAAGAGACCCAGTACTTC. This translates into CASSDASGVQETQYF.

This clone was recorded once. J is TRBJ2-7 and V is TRBV10-3; D is possibly TRBD2 (7 bases). The CDR3 is 15 amino acids. V was shortened by 3 bases and J by 2 bases, with 14 bases between the two germline ends. Germline loops: CDR1 ENHRY, CDR2 SYGVKD. The CDR3 here is CAISERGGYTYEQYF. CDR3 in DNA: TGTGCCATCAGTGAAAGGGGGGGGTACACCTACGAGCAGTACTTC.

The chain is built from TRBV5-1 and TRBJ1-1, with 7 bases matching TRBD1. The length of the CDR3 is 16 residues. The V and J ends lost 2 bases and 1 base, in that order; junction bases with no gene match: 8. Looked up from germline, CDR1 is SGHRS and CDR2 is YFSETQ. The CDR3 DNA follows: TGCGCCAGCAGCTTCTCCCAGGGGGGACGGAACACTGAAGCTTTCTTT. Protein sequence: CASSFSQGGRNTEAFF.

J is TRBJ2-7 and V is TRBV7-2, with TRBD2 as a possible D gene (5 bases). Germline loops: CDR1 SGHTA, CDR2 FQGNSA. V dropped 5 bases and J dropped 4 bases, with 6 bases sitting between them. The CDR3 consists of 11 residues. The CDR3 DNA reads as TGTGCCAGCAGCCCGGGATACGAGCAGTACTTC. Translation gives CASSPGYEQYF.

The chain carries TRBV11-2 and TRBJ1-1; D is possibly TRBD1 (5 bases). The CDR3 length is 13 residues. Trimming took 5 bases from V and 3 from J, leaving 10 bases between them. The germline gives CDR1 SGHAT, CDR2 FQNNGV. CDR3 sequence reads: CASSPVGDTEAFF. CDR3 DNA sequence: TGTGCCAGCAGCCCCGTAGGGGACACTGAAGCTTTCTTT.

The chain has TRBV7-9 and TRBJ1-4; no firm D call. There are 14 residues in the CDR3. Trimming removed 3 bases at V and 5 bases at J, with 10 bases between. From germline, CDR1 is SEHNR and CDR2 FQNEAQ (reference sequence). CDR3 loop: CASSLTRGNEKLFF. The CDR3 bases are TGTGCCAGCAGCTTGACCCGAGGGAATGAAAAACTGTTTTTT.

This clone appeared once. This sequence joins TRBV5-6 and TRBJ1-2; perhaps TRBD1 as D (5 bases). V lost 4 bases and J 8 bases, leaving 9 bases between the germline ends. Germline V gene sequence: CDR1 SGHDT, CDR2 YYEEEE. The CDR3 consists of 11 residues. In DNA form, the CDR3 reads TGTGCCAGCAGCAGGGGCGCCGGCTACACCTTC. It yields the protein CASSRGAGYTF.

J is TRBJ2-1 and V is TRBV30, with 14 bases lining up with TRBD2. Germline V gene lookup returns CDR1 GTSNPN and CDR2 SVGIG (reference sequence). The CDR3 is 15 amino acids. The J segment lost 7 bases and the V segment lost 5 bases, leaving 7 bases of the junction unmatched. CDR3: CAWGRGLAGENEQFF. CDR3 sequence (DNA): TGTGCCTGGGGTCGGGGACTAGCGGGAGAGAATGAGCAGTTCTTC. Full variable domain (remainder filled in from reference TRBV30 and TRBJ2-1): SQTIHQWPATLVQPVGSPLSLECTVEGTSNPNLYWYRQAAGRGLQLLFYSVGIGQISSEVPQNLSASRPQDRQFILSSKKLLLSDSGFYLCAWGRGLAGENEQFFGPGTRLTVL.

This clone was found a few times. The rearrangement uses TRBV30 and TRBJ2-3; 9 nucleotides agree with TRBD2. J was trimmed by 2 bases and V by 0 bases; bases with no gene match: 3. The CDR3 runs to 15 residues. Germline V lookup: CDR1 GTSNPN, CDR2 SVGIG (reference sequence). The CDR3, as DNA: TGTGCCTGGAGTGTAGGACTAGCGATCACAGATACGCAGTATTTT. It is translated as CAWSVGLAITDTQYF.

The V and J genes are TRBV7-8 and TRBJ2-7, with 9 bases identical to TRBD2. Looked up from germline, CDR1 is SGHVS and CDR2 is FQNEAQ. The J segment lost 7 bases and the V segment lost 4 bases, leaving 17 bases of the junction unmatched. CDR3 length equals 17 residues. CDR3 sequence reads: CASSSPNRVAGVREQYF. CDR3 sequence (DNA): TGTGCCAGCAGCTCCCCCAATAGAGTAGCGGGAGTGCGAGAGCAGTACTTC.

The chain joins TRBV19 to TRBJ2-5; the match to TRBD2 covers 11 bases. TRBJ2-7 matches the DNA end more closely, so the J call is doubtful. Per the germline V gene, CDR1 is LNHDA and CDR2 is SQIVND (reference sequence). The CDR3 runs to 15 residues. The CDR3 sequence: CASSIGLAGGYEQYF. In DNA, the CDR3 is TGTGCCAGTAGTATAGGTCTAGCGGGGGGCTACGAGCAGTACTTC.

The V gene is TRBV7-9, the J gene TRBJ2-3; D not certain. Germline V gene lookup returns CDR1 SEHNR and CDR2 FQNEAQ (reference sequence). CDR3 size: 11 residues. V lost 3 bases and J lost 6, with 4 bases in between. CDR3 sequence: CASSFSDTQYF. In nucleotides, the CDR3 is TGTGCCAGCAGCTTTTCGGATACGCAGTATTTT.

The V and J genes are TRBV7-9 and TRBJ2-5; D may be TRBD1 (5 bases). The V gene lost 2 bases and the J gene lost 5 bases, with 6 bases spanning the gap. The CDR3 loop spans 12 amino acids. Germline V gene sequence: CDR1 SEHNR, CDR2 FQNEAQ (reference sequence). CDR3 amino acids: CASSLRQETQYF. The DNA for the CDR3 is TGTGCCAGCAGCTTACGACAGGAGACCCAGTACTTC.

This clone was seen a handful of times. The J gene is TRBJ2-5, the V gene TRBV18, with D perhaps matching TRBD1 (6 bases). Trimming shortened V by 3 bases and J by 2 bases, and 10 bases separated the two germline ends. CDR1 and CDR2 from the germline V gene are KGHSH and LQKENI. The CDR3 is made up of 14 amino acids. The CDR3 here is CASSPLGQQETQYF. The DNA for the CDR3 is TGTGCCAGCTCACCCCTCGGACAGCAAGAGACCCAGTACTTC. Full variable domain (missing parts from reference TRBV18 and TRBJ2-5): NAGVMQNPRHLVRRRGQEARLRCSPMKGHSHVYWYRQLPEEGLKFMVYLQKENIIDESGMPKERFSAEFPKEGPSILRIQQVVRGDSAAYFCASSPLGQQETQYFGPGTRLLVL.

This sequence joins TRBV25-1 and TRBJ2-7; D unresolved. There are 14 residues in the CDR3. V was trimmed by 6 bases and J by 3 bases, leaving 15 bases between them. CDR1 is MGHDK and CDR2 is SYGVNS in the germline V gene. CDR3 region: CASSERGLVYEQYF. CDR3 DNA sequence: TGTGCCAGCAGCGAAAGAGGATTGGTCTACGAGCAGTACTTC.

This chain joins TRBV5-5 and TRBJ2-2; 8 bases align to TRBD1. CDR3 length equals 16 residues. J gave up 1 base and V 4 bases, and 6 bases lay outside the gene matches. CDR1 is SGHKS, CDR2 YYEKEE, per germline (reference sequence). This chain's CDR3 is CASSRSQGENTGELFF. CDR3 DNA: TGTGCCAGCAGCCGGTCACAGGGGGAGAACACCGGGGAGCTGTTTTTT. The whole variable domain, remainder taken from reference TRBV5-5 and TRBJ2-2, is DAGVTQSPTHLIKTRGQQVTLRCSPISGHKSVSWYQQVLGQGPQFIFQYYEKEERGRGNFPDRFSARQFPNYSSELNVNALLLGDSALYLCASSRSQGENTGELFFGEGSRLTVL.

V usage is TRBV29-1 and J usage is TRBJ1-2; 8 positions match TRBD1. The CDR3 contains 14 residues. Germline loops: CDR1 SQVTM, CDR2 ANQGSEA. The CDR3, as DNA: TGCGGACACAGATCAGGGGGCGTCCACTATGGCTACACCTTC. Encoded protein: CGHRSGGVHYGYTF.

This rearrangement joins TRBV11-2 to TRBJ2-2; tentatively, D is TRBD1 (6 bases). The ends were cut back, 1 base at V and 5 bases at J, with 14 bases in the middle. The CDR3 length is 16 residues. CDR1 and CDR2 (germline): SGHAT, FQNNGV. The chain's CDR3 is CASSLAQGSRTGELFF. CDR3 sequence (DNA): TGTGCCAGCAGCTTAGCTCAGGGGTCGCGGACCGGGGAGCTGTTTTTT.

This rearrangement joins TRBV2 to TRBJ2-3, with 10 positions matching TRBD2. The CDR3 has 15 amino acids. Germline V gene sequence: CDR1 SNHLY, CDR2 FYNNEI. V shed 7 bases and J 8 bases; nucleotides not matched to a gene: 12. The CDR3 DNA follows: TGTGCCAGCACATCTCTAGCGGGAGTACCGGGTACGCAGTATTTT. Protein product: CASTSLAGVPGTQYF.

This sequence joins TRBV2 and TRBJ1-6, with 9 bases fitting TRBD1. The CDR3 sequence is 15 residues long. Germline loops: CDR1 SNHLY, CDR2 FYNNEI. The V segment lost 3 bases and the J segment 10 bases; nucleotides outside the gene matches: 7. The CDR3 bases are TGTGCCAGCAGTGATTTGGACAGGGGAAACTCACCCCTCCACTTT. Its protein is CASSDLDRGNSPLHF.

In DNA form, the CDR3 reads TGTGCCAGCAGCTTAATGATGATTCAGTCTCCCCGTGGAAACACCATATATTTT. This codes for CASSLMMIQSPRGNTIYF. The chain links TRBV7-9 to TRBJ1-3, with D unresolved. Trimming cost V 2 bases and J 3 bases, with 20 bases left between them. This CDR3 contains 18 residues. CDR1 SEHNR and CDR2 FQNEAQ come from the germline V gene (reference sequence).

The chain links TRBV5-1 to TRBJ2-7; possible D gene TRBD2, 6 bases. The CDR3 contains 17 residues. V gave up 4 bases and J gave up 3 bases, with 23 bases separating them. In germline, CDR1 is SGHRS, CDR2 YFSETQ. The CDR3 here is CASSMHLRGTSYYEQYF. In nucleotides, the CDR3 is TGCGCCAGCAGCATGCACCTGAGAGGGACTTCATACTACGAGCAGTACTTC.

This clone came up once. This rearrangement joins TRBV11-2 to TRBJ2-7, with TRBD2 matching 13 bases. Germline CDR1 and CDR2: SGHAT and FQNNGV. The CDR3 is made up of 14 amino acids. The trim removed 6 bases at V and 2 bases at J, leaving 1 base unmatched. CDR3: CASRGTSGAYEQYF. In DNA form, the CDR3 reads TGTGCCAGCAGAGGGACTAGCGGGGCCTACGAGCAGTACTTC.